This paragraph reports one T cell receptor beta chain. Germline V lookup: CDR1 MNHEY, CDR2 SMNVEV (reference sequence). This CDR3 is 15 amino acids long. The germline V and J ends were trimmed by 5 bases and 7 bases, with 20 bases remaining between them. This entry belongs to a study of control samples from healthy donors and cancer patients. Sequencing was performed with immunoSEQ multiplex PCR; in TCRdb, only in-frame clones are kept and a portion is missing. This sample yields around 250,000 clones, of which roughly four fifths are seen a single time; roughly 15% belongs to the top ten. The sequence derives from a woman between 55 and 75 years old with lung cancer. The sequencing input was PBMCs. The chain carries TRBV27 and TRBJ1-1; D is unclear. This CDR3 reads CASSPAPGFRFEAFF. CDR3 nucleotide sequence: TGTGCCAGCAGTCCGGCCCCCGGCTTTCGCTTTGAAGCTTTCTTT.